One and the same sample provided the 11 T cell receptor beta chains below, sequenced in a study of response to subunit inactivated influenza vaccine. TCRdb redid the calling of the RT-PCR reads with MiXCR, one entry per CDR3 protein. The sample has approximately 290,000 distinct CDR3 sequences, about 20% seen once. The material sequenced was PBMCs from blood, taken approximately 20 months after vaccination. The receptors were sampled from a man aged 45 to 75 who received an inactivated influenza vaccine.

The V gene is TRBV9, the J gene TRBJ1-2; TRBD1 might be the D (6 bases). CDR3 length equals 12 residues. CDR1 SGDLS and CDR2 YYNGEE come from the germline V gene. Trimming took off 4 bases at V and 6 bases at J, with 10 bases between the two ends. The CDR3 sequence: CASSTRQDGYTF. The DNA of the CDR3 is TGTGCCAGCAGCACCAGACAGGATGGCTACACCTTC.

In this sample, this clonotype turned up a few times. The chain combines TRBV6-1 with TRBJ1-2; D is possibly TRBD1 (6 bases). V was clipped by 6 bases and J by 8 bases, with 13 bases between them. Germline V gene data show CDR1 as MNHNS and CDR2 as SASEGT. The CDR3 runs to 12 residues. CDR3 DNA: TGTGCCAGCAGGGGACAAGCCGGGGGCTACACCTTC. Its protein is CASRGQAGGYTF.

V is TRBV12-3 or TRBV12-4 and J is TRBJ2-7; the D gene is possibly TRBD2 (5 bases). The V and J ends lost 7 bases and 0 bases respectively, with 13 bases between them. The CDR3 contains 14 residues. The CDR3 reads CASKAQGSSYEQYF. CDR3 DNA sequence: TGTGCCAGCAAAGCCCAAGGGAGCTCCTACGAGCAGTACTTC.

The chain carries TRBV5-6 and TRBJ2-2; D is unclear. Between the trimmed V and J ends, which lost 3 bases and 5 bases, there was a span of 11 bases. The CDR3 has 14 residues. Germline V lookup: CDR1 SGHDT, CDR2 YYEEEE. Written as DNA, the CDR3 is TGTGCCAGCAGCTCAGATGTTCGAACCGGGGAGCTGTTTTTT. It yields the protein CASSSDVRTGELFF.

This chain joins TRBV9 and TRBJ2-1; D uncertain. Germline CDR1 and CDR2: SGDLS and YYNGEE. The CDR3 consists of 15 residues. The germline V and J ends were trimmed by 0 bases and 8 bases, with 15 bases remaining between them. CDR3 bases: TGTGCCAGCAGCGTAGGCGGCGGTCTGAGCTATGAGCAGTTCTTC. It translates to CASSVGGGLSYEQFF.

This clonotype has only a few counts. This CDR3 reads CSARPTRTSGGIDTQYF. The DNA of the CDR3 is TGCAGTGCTAGACCCACCCGGACTAGCGGGGGAATAGATACGCAGTATTTT. This rearrangement joins TRBV20-1 to TRBJ2-3; TRBD2 matches at 13 bases. The trim removed 2 bases at V and 5 bases at J, leaving 10 bases unmatched. Germline CDR1 DFQATT, CDR2 SNEGSKA (reference sequence). This CDR3 spans 17 amino acids.

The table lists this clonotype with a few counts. The CDR3 reads CASSYYLDRGGANTGELFF. The CDR3 DNA is TGTGCCAGCAGTTACTACCTCGATCGGGGGGGCGCGAACACCGGGGAGCTGTTTTTT. The chain links TRBV6-5 to TRBJ2-2, with 8 bases that match TRBD2. This CDR3 has 19 amino acids. V lost 1 base, J lost 0 bases, and 10 bases stayed unmatched. Per the germline V gene, CDR1 is MNHEY and CDR2 is SVGAGI.

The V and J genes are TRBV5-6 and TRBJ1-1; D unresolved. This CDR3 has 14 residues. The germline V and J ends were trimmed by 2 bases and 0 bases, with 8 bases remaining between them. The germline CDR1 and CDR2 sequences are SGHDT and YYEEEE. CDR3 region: CASSFVKMNTEAFF. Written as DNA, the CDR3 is TGTGCCAGCAGCTTCGTCAAGATGAACACTGAAGCTTTCTTT.

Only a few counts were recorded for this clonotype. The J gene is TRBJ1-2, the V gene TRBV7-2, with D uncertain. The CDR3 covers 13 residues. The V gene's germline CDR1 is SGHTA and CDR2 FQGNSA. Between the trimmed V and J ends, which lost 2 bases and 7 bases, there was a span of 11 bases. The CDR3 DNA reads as TGTGCCAGCAGCTTAAGGGAGGGCGGTGGCTACACCTTC. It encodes CASSLREGGGYTF.

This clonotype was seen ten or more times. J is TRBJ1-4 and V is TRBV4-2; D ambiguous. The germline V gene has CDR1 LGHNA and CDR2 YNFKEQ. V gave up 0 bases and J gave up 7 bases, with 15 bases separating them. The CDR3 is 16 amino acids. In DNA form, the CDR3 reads TGTGCCAGCAGCCAAGATCCGGCAGGAGCAGGTGAAAAACTGTTTTTT. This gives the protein CASSQDPAGAGEKLFF.

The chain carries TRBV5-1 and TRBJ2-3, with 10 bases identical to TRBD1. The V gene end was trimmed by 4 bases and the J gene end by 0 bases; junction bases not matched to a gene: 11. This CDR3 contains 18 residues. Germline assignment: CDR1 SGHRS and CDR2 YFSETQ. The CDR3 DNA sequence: TGCGCCAGCAGCCTCCAGGGACAGGGGACTGCTAGCACAGATACGCAGTATTTT. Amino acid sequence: CASSLQGQGTASTDTQYF.